The rows below give T cell receptor beta chains drawn from one sample of a study of shared clonotypes between healthy human individuals. Generated by immunoSEQ multiplex PCR, the TCRdb table keeps only in-frame clones and is missing some. The sample contains fewer than 1.6 million clones, less than 99% of which appear only once. The material sequenced was naive CD4+ T cells sorted from blood. The receptors derive from a man aged 25 to 45 in good health. CDR3s include the opening cysteine and the closing phenylalanine or tryptophan. Each record gives: D gene, V gene, J gene, clone size, CDR3 DNA, CDR3 protein. A D gene is named only where the DNA matches it firmly. Only part of the rows carry a size: once, few, many, or a class if the clone is expanded.

>NA|TRBV11-2|TRBJ1-2|NA
TGTGCCAGCAGCCCGCTCACCCAGTTCTATGGCTACACCTTC
CASSPLTQFYGYTF
>TRBD1|TRBV6-5|TRBJ2-7|NA
TGTGCCAGCAGTAAGACAGGGATGTACGAGCAGTACTTC
CASSKTGMYEQYF
>NA|TRBV7-3|TRBJ1-2|NA
TGTGCCAGCAGCTTACTGGACGGTGGTGGCTACACCTTC
CASSLLDGGGYTF
>NA|TRBV11-2|TRBJ2-1|NA
TGTGCCAGCAGCTGGACCGCCGAAATTTTTTACAATGAGCAGTTCTTC
CASSWTAEIFYNEQFF
>NA|TRBV29-1|TRBJ1-2|NA
TGCAGCGTTGGCCGTGGAGGAGGCTACACCTTC
CSVGRGGGYTF
>NA|TRBV18|TRBJ1-1|NA
TGTGCCAGCTCACCAAGGTTGGGTGGGGACACTGAAGCTTTCTTT
CASSPRLGGDTEAFF
>NA|TRBV16|TRBJ2-1|NA
TGTGCCAGCAGCCAACCCAGTTCCTACAATGAGCAGTTCTTC
CASSQPSSYNEQFF
>NA|TRBV28|TRBJ1-3|once
TGTGCCACCCACATTTTCCACAAAGGCCAAGGGTCGTCTGGAAACACCATATATTTT
CATHIFHKGQGSSGNTIYF
>NA|TRBV11-2|TRBJ2-3|NA
TGTGCCAGCAGCTTGTCAGCGGTCAGCACAGATACGCAGTATTTT
CASSLSAVSTDTQYF
>NA|TRBV2|TRBJ2-1|NA
TGTGCCAGCAGTCTAGAAGAGGGTGAGCAGTTCTTC
CASSLEEGEQFF
>NA|TRBV4-3|TRBJ2-1|NA
TGCGCCAGCAGCCAACGGGTCAATGAGCAGTTCTTC
CASSQRVNEQFF
>TRBD1|TRBV4-3|TRBJ1-4|NA
TGCGCCAGCAGCCAGATGACAGGGGGGGAAAAACTGTTTTTT
CASSQMTGGEKLFF
>TRBD2|TRBV5-1|TRBJ2-3|once
TGCGCCAGCAGCTCCGGACTAGCGGGAGGGCTTAGCACAGATACGCAGTATTTT
CASSSGLAGGLSTDTQYF
>TRBD1|TRBV5-4|TRBJ1-5|NA
TGTGCCAGCAGCTTACAGGGGGTGACTAATCAGCCCCAGCATTTT
CASSLQGVTNQPQHF
>NA|TRBV2|TRBJ2-1|NA
TGTGCCAGCAGAACACCATACAATGAGCAGTTCTTC
CASRTPYNEQFF
>NA|TRBV19|TRBJ1-5|NA
TGTGCCAGTAAGGGGGTGTATAGCAATCAGCCCCAGCATTTT
CASKGVYSNQPQHF
>NA|TRBV11-2|TRBJ2-3|NA
TGTGCCAGCAGCTTACTAGCGTATGAGAGCACAGATACGCAGTATTTT
CASSLLAYESTDTQYF
>NA|TRBV10-3|TRBJ1-1|NA
TGTGCCACAGAGCCAGGGGAATGGGGCACTGAAGCTTTCTTT
CATEPGEWGTEAFF
>TRBD1|TRBV18|TRBJ1-5|NA
TGTGCCAGCTCACCAACGGCTACAGGGGCTTTTGGCAATCAGCCCCAGCATTTT
CASSPTATGAFGNQPQHF
>TRBD1|TRBV5-1|TRBJ2-3|NA
TGCGCCAGCTCTTACGACAGGGGGCAAGCAGATACGCAGTATTTT
CASSYDRGQADTQYF
>NA|TRBV6-6|TRBJ1-5|NA
TGTGCCAGCAGCTTTCCAGGACCGAATCAGCCCCAGCATTTT
CASSFPGPNQPQHF
>NA|TRBV7-9|TRBJ1-2|NA
TGTGCCAGCAGCTTCACATCTAGCGACAGACGCTATGGCTACACCTTC
CASSFTSSDRRYGYTF